The 2 T cell receptor beta chains reported below all come from one sample, sequenced in a study of technical replicates of blood from a few donors. Assay used: immunoSEQ multiplex PCR; TCRdb lists only in-frame clones, some missing. This sample has more than 90,000 clones; nearly 97% occur once, and the top ten carry approximately 0.2%. The sequenced sample was T cells isolated from PBMCs. These receptors originate from a human donor in good health.

The chain is built from TRBV4-1 and TRBJ2-3; possible D gene TRBD2, 5 bases. V was trimmed by 1 base and J by 4 bases, leaving 12 bases between them. In germline, CDR1 is MGHRA, CDR2 YSYEKL. The CDR3 extends over 15 amino acids. Written as DNA, the CDR3 is TGCGCCAGCAGCCAAGTGGCGGGTAGAGCAGATACGCAGTATTTT. Translating gives CASSQVAGRADTQYF.

This clone was recorded a few times. The gene calls are TRBV4-2 and TRBJ1-2, with D perhaps matching TRBD1 (5 bases). This CDR3 has 11 amino acids. CDR1 is LGHNA and CDR2 is YNFKEQ in the germline V gene. The germline V and J ends were trimmed by 8 bases and 8 bases, with 12 bases remaining between them. The CDR3 sequence: CASSRGEGYTF. CDR3 DNA sequence: TGTGCCAGCTCCCGGGGGGAGGGCTACACCTTC.